Listed below are T cell receptor beta chains from one sample, sequenced in a study of blood T cell repertoires in COVID-19. The protocol was immunoSEQ multiplex PCR, while the TCRdb copy is restricted to in-frame clones and leaves out a portion. The top ten clones hold 5.5% to 8.5% of a sample with over 50,000 clones, 70% to 90% of them seen once. Sequenced sample: peripheral blood. The receptors stem from a man aged 60-69 years with acute or convalescent COVID-19. Both conserved end residues are part of each CDR3. D genes are given only for firm matches. Not every row has a clone size; where given, it reads once, few, many or a size class.

CDR3aa: CASSPVVVQGGETQYF
CDR3nt: TGTGCCAGCAGCCCGGTGGTGGTACAGGGGGGAGAGACCCAGTACTTC
abundance: NA
v_gene: TRBV7-2
j_gene: TRBJ2-5
d_gene: TRBD1

CDR3aa: CASRIWDSNTEAFF
CDR3nt: TGTGCCAGCAGGATCTGGGACAGTAACACTGAAGCTTTCTTT
abundance: NA
v_gene: TRBV27
j_gene: TRBJ1-1
d_gene: TRBD1

CDR3aa: CASSGRSTNEKLFF
CDR3nt: TGTGCCAGCTCCGGTCGATCAACTAATGAAAAACTGTTTTTT
abundance: NA
v_gene: TRBV9
j_gene: TRBJ1-4
d_gene: NA

CDR3aa: CASSAPPGQGAQETQYF
CDR3nt: TGTGCCAGCAGTGCGCCGCCGGGACAGGGGGCTCAAGAGACCCAGTACTTC
abundance: NA
v_gene: TRBV25-1
j_gene: TRBJ2-5
d_gene: TRBD1

CDR3aa: CASSGHRNTGELFF
CDR3nt: TGCGCCAGCAGTGGTCACAGAAACACCGGGGAGCTGTTTTTT
abundance: few
v_gene: TRBV10-1
j_gene: TRBJ2-2
d_gene: NA

CDR3aa: CASSPFLGQNTGELFF
CDR3nt: TGTGCCAGCAGCCCATTCCTGGGACAGAACACCGGGGAGCTGTTTTTT
abundance: NA
v_gene: TRBV7-6
j_gene: TRBJ2-2
d_gene: NA

CDR3aa: CASSQPAGKGQPQHF
CDR3nt: TGCGCCAGCAGTCAACCCGCAGGGAAAGGACAGCCCCAGCATTTT
abundance: NA
v_gene: TRBV23-1
j_gene: TRBJ1-5
d_gene: NA

CDR3aa: CASSLDPAGGLAEQFF
CDR3nt: TGCGCCAGCAGCTTGGATCCAGCGGGGGGGCTGGCTGAGCAGTTCTTC
abundance: NA
v_gene: TRBV5-1
j_gene: TRBJ2-1
d_gene: TRBD2

CDR3aa: CASSAPSGTGRNRLYF
CDR3nt: TGTGCCAGCAGCGCACCTTCCGGGACAGGGCGTAATAGGCTGTACTTC
abundance: NA
v_gene: TRBV9
j_gene: TRBJ2-7
d_gene: TRBD1

CDR3aa: CASSARDNYEQYF
CDR3nt: TGTGCCAGCAGCGCGCGGGATAACTACGAGCAGTACTTC
abundance: NA
v_gene: TRBV13
j_gene: TRBJ2-7
d_gene: NA

CDR3aa: CASSADSLNTEAFF
CDR3nt: TGTGCCAGCAGCGCTGACTCCTTGAACACTGAAGCTTTCTTT
abundance: NA
v_gene: TRBV9
j_gene: TRBJ1-1
d_gene: NA

CDR3aa: CASSEKRRTSGGAEDNEQFF
CDR3nt: TGCGCCAGCAGCGAGAAAAGGCGGACTAGCGGGGGGGCGGAAGACAATGAGCAGTTCTTC
abundance: NA
v_gene: TRBV4-1
j_gene: TRBJ2-1
d_gene: TRBD2

CDR3aa: CTSSQGPLAGGPSYNEQFF
CDR3nt: TGCACCAGCAGCCAAGGCCCACTAGCGGGGGGGCCGTCCTACAATGAGCAGTTCTTC
abundance: NA
v_gene: TRBV4-3
j_gene: TRBJ2-1
d_gene: TRBD2

CDR3aa: CASSQRTDENSPLHF
CDR3nt: TGTGCCAGCAGCCAAAGGACAGATGAAAATTCACCCCTCCACTTT
abundance: NA
v_gene: TRBV5-8
j_gene: TRBJ1-6
d_gene: NA

CDR3aa: CASTGTGKETQYF
CDR3nt: TGTGCCAGCACCGGGACAGGGAAAGAGACCCAGTACTTC
abundance: once
v_gene: TRBV9
j_gene: TRBJ2-5
d_gene: TRBD1

CDR3aa: CASSWDRGSYGYTF
CDR3nt: TGTGCCAGCAGCTGGGACAGGGGGTCCTATGGCTACACCTTC
abundance: NA
v_gene: TRBV5-5
j_gene: TRBJ1-2
d_gene: TRBD1

CDR3aa: CASSPEGRGNQPQHF
CDR3nt: TGTGCCAGCAGTCCGGAGGGCCGTGGCAATCAGCCCCAGCATTTT
abundance: NA
v_gene: TRBV6-2/TRBV6-3
j_gene: TRBJ1-5
d_gene: NA

CDR3aa: CASSPDDRPLHF
CDR3nt: TGTGCCAGCTCACCTGACGACAGACCCCTCCACTTT
abundance: NA
v_gene: TRBV18
j_gene: TRBJ1-6
d_gene: NA